This T cell receptor beta chain appears in the sequencing data of a study of cytomegalovirus exposure and HLA in healthy donors. Study background: A subsequent analysis reported that the 120 validation repertoires were produced on the same platform that had also been used for the 600 to 800 first-cohort repertoires. Study-wide findings and caveats: According to a later analysis, TCR clusters from the first cohort tended to co-occur in the roughly 120 validation repertoires. The authors enumerated around 150 TCR beta chains as linked to cytomegalovirus.

In regard to this clone: Its antigen is not identified.

Sequencing used immunoSEQ multiplex PCR; TCRdb keeps in-frame clones, though not all of them. The table includes some 67,000 clones, roughly 93% detected once. The length of the CDR3 is 14 residues. The ends were cut back, 3 bases at V and 7 bases at J, with 16 bases in the middle. The germline V gene encodes CDR1 MDHEN and CDR2 SYDVKM. The genes are TRBV28 and TRBJ2-7; D remains unclear. Source material: PBMCs. This sequence was found in a young woman in good health and CMV-seronegative. The CDR3 is CASSFGTTTEEQYF. In DNA form, the CDR3 reads TGTGCCAGCAGTTTTGGTACCACTACGGAGGAGCAGTACTTC.